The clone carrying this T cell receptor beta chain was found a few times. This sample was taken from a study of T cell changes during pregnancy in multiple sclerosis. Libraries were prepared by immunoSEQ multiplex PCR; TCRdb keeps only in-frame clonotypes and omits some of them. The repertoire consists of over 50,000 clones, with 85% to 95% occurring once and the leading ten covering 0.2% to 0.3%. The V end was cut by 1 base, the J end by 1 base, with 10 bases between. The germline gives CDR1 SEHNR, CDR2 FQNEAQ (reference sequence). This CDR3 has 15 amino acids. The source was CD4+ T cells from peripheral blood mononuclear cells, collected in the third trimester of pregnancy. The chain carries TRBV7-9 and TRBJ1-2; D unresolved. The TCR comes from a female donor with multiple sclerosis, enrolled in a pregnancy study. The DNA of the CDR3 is TGTGCCAGCAGCTTAGAAGAGGGTCTTAACTATGGCTACACCTTC. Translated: CASSLEEGLNYGYTF.